This TCR beta chain emerged from a study of identical twins. Template switching introduced a universal primer site, and the cDNA bore unique molecular identifiers. In TCRdb, the 5' RACE reads were re-called with MiXCR into one record per CDR3 protein. The data hold approximately 590,000 distinct CDR3 sequences, with nearly 10% observed a single time. Points from the study as a whole: Surplus twin overlap in beta out-of-frame sequences was less pronounced. Within monozygotic twins, out-of-frame TCR alpha sharing was underestimated by the models.

V was clipped by 6 bases and J by 4 bases, with 16 bases between them. The CDR3 extends over 14 amino acids. In germline, CDR1 is MNHNS, CDR2 SASEGT. Notes on this clonotype: Its target is unknown.

Another study also made use of these data, one on yellow fever vaccine responses in identical twins.

This rearrangement joins TRBV6-1 to TRBJ2-7, with D perhaps matching TRBD2 (6 bases). This receptor was taken from a young woman in good health. The sequenced material came from PBMCs. CDR3 region: CASRRGLGVYEQYF. The CDR3 region has the DNA TGTGCCAGCAGAAGGGGACTGGGGGTGTACGAGCAGTACTTC.